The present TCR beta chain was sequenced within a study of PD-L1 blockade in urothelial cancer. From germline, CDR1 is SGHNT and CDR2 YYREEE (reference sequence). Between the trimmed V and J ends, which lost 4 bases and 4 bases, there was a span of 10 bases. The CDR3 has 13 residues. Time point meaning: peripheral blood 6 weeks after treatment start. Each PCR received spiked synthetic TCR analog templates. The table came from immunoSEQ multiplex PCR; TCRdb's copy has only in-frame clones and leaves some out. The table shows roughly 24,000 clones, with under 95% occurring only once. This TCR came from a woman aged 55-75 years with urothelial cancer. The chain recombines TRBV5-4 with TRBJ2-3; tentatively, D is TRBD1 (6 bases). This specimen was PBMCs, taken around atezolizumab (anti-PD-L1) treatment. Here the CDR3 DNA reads TGTGCCAGCAGCCTCCGGACAGCAGATACGCAGTATTTT. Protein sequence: CASSLRTADTQYF.